Detailed here is one T cell receptor (beta chain). This record comes from a study of blood T cell repertoires in COVID-19. Study as a whole: Whether acute or convalescent, the COVID-19 samples came from the United States, Italy and Spain.

Trimming cost V 5 bases and J 4 bases, with 11 bases left between them. CDR1 is SGHNT, CDR2 YENEEA, per germline. The CDR3 has 13 residues. It was within 2 weeks before study entry that exposed participants met a COVID-19 case. Authors' analysis steps: The authors estimated nucleated cell counts from reference gene primer amplification. Profiling relied on immunoSEQ multiplex PCR, and the TCRdb table lists in-frame clones only, not all of them. Clone size and the V and J calls come from that table; the DNA yielded D and trimming. The table records a few hundred thousand clones, 70% to 90% of them present only once.

The gene calls are TRBV11-3 and TRBJ1-1; maybe TRBD1 (5 bases). Sequences were obtained from PBMCs or T cells enriched from blood (not recorded which). This receptor was identified in a woman between 50 and 59 years old who had been exposed to COVID-19. The CDR3: CASSPGGGTEAFF. CDR3 DNA: TGTGCCAGCAGCCCCGGGGGGGGCACTGAAGCTTTCTTT.